A selection of T cell receptor beta chains follows, all from one sample in a study of T-cell reconstitution after alpha-beta-depleted transplantation in children. A single record per CDR3 protein comes from TCRdb applying MiXCR to the PCR reads. The profile shows tens of thousands of distinct CDR3 sequences, 15% to 20% of them singletons. The starting material was PBMCs, mostly from graft donor cells, obtained 360 days after TCRalphabeta/CD19-depleted stem cell transplant. These receptors were obtained from a male patient aged 2-15 years who had a stem cell transplant for acute lymphoblastic leukemia, so the T cells may come from the graft donor. CDR3s include the opening cysteine and the closing phenylalanine or tryptophan. Each record gives: V gene, clone size, J gene, D gene, CDR3 DNA, CDR3 protein. The D gene is left open where the match is weak. The size entry is marked missing in some rows and otherwise reads once, few, many or a size class.

v_call: TRBV5-1
clone_size: few
j_call: TRBJ2-5
d_call: -
cdr3_nt: TGCGCCAGCAGCAACGGCTTTTTCCAAGAGACCCAGTACTTC
cdr3_aa: CASSNGFFQETQYF

v_call: TRBV9
clone_size: -
j_call: TRBJ1-1
d_call: -
cdr3_nt: TGTGCCAGCAGCGTAAGACCGAACACTGAAGCTTTCTTT
cdr3_aa: CASSVRPNTEAFF

v_call: TRBV10-3
clone_size: -
j_call: TRBJ1-5
d_call: TRBD1
cdr3_nt: TGTGCCAGTAGACAGGGGGTTAGAGGTAATCAGCCCCAGCATTTT
cdr3_aa: CASRQGVRGNQPQHF

v_call: TRBV29-1
clone_size: once
j_call: TRBJ2-1
d_call: TRBD2
cdr3_nt: TGCAGCTATAAGCCCCTAGCGGGTCCCTACAATGAGCAGTTCTTC
cdr3_aa: CSYKPLAGPYNEQFF

v_call: TRBV12-3/TRBV12-4
clone_size: -
j_call: TRBJ2-1
d_call: TRBD2
cdr3_nt: TGTGCCAGCAGTTTAGAGACTAGCGGGAGGGTTAATGAGCAGTTCTTC
cdr3_aa: CASSLETSGRVNEQFF

v_call: TRBV11-2
clone_size: -
j_call: TRBJ2-1
d_call: -
cdr3_nt: TGTGCCAGCAGCTTAGGTGGACCCAGGGGCAATGAGCAGTTCTTC
cdr3_aa: CASSLGGPRGNEQFF

v_call: TRBV5-1
clone_size: -
j_call: TRBJ1-2
d_call: -
cdr3_nt: TGCGCCAGCAGACGTGGACTTAACTATGGCTACACCTTC
cdr3_aa: CASRRGLNYGYTF

v_call: TRBV19
clone_size: few
j_call: TRBJ1-4
d_call: -
cdr3_nt: TGTGCCAGTAGTAAACAGGGACCTAATGAAAAACTGTTTTTT
cdr3_aa: CASSKQGPNEKLFF

v_call: TRBV10-3
clone_size: -
j_call: TRBJ1-1
d_call: -
cdr3_nt: TGTGCCATCAGGGAGTCGGAGATGATGAACACTGAAGCTTTCTTT
cdr3_aa: CAIRESEMMNTEAFF

v_call: TRBV4-1
clone_size: -
j_call: TRBJ2-2
d_call: -
cdr3_nt: TGCGCCAGCAGCCGACTACTAGGGAACACCGGGGAGCTGTTTTTT
cdr3_aa: CASSRLLGNTGELFF

v_call: TRBV25-1
clone_size: -
j_call: TRBJ2-5
d_call: TRBD1
cdr3_nt: TGTGCCAGCAGTGAATGGGGGACAGGGGGAGAGACCCAGTACTTC
cdr3_aa: CASSEWGTGGETQYF

v_call: TRBV7-9
clone_size: few
j_call: TRBJ2-1
d_call: -
cdr3_nt: TGTGCCAGCAGTTCGATGAAGGGCCCTTACAATGAGCAGTTCTTC
cdr3_aa: CASSSMKGPYNEQFF

v_call: TRBV27
clone_size: -
j_call: TRBJ2-3
d_call: TRBD2
cdr3_nt: TGTGCCAGCAGTTTAACTAGCGGGAGGCCCACAGATACGCAGTATTTT
cdr3_aa: CASSLTSGRPTDTQYF

v_call: TRBV29-1
clone_size: -
j_call: TRBJ1-2
d_call: -
cdr3_nt: TGCAGCGTTGAAGTGGATTATGGCTACACCTTC
cdr3_aa: CSVEVDYGYTF

v_call: TRBV3-1
clone_size: -
j_call: TRBJ1-2
d_call: -
cdr3_nt: TGTGCCAGCAGCCAAACGGATGGCTACACCTTC
cdr3_aa: CASSQTDGYTF

v_call: TRBV29-1
clone_size: few
j_call: TRBJ2-5
d_call: -
cdr3_nt: TGCAGCGTTGTGGGTAATTATCAAGAGACCCAGTACTTC
cdr3_aa: CSVVGNYQETQYF

v_call: TRBV4-2
clone_size: -
j_call: TRBJ2-2
d_call: TRBD1
cdr3_nt: TGTGCCAGCAGCCAAGGTCGGACAGGGGGGGGATCCGGGGAGCTGTTTTTT
cdr3_aa: CASSQGRTGGGSGELFF

v_call: TRBV10-3
clone_size: -
j_call: TRBJ2-5
d_call: -
cdr3_nt: TGTGCCATCAGTGAGCGCGGACGGCACCGAGAGACCCAGTACTTC
cdr3_aa: CAISERGRHRETQYF

v_call: TRBV20-1
clone_size: once
j_call: TRBJ1-5
d_call: TRBD1
cdr3_nt: TGCAGTGCTAGTGGGGGACAGTATAGCAATCAGCCCCAGCATTTT
cdr3_aa: CSASGGQYSNQPQHF

v_call: TRBV7-9
clone_size: -
j_call: TRBJ2-5
d_call: TRBD1
cdr3_nt: TGTGCCAGCAGCCATCGACAGGGGAGGTACCAAGAGACCCAGTACTTC
cdr3_aa: CASSHRQGRYQETQYF

v_call: TRBV7-9
clone_size: -
j_call: TRBJ2-1
d_call: -
cdr3_nt: TGTGCCAGCAGCTTATCCGGGTACTTACACAATGAGCAGTTCTTC
cdr3_aa: CASSLSGYLHNEQFF

v_call: TRBV11-3
clone_size: -
j_call: TRBJ2-1
d_call: -
cdr3_nt: TGTGCCAGCAGCCTACATACGCGCCGCTCCTACAATGAGCAGTTCTTC
cdr3_aa: CASSLHTRRSYNEQFF

v_call: TRBV12-3/TRBV12-4
clone_size: -
j_call: TRBJ2-3
d_call: TRBD2
cdr3_nt: TGTACCAGCAGTTTAGACCCCCTCTGGGCGGGAGAAACAGATACGCAGTATTTT
cdr3_aa: CTSSLDPLWAGETDTQYF

v_call: TRBV2
clone_size: medium-sized
j_call: TRBJ2-1
d_call: -
cdr3_nt: TGTGCCAGCCGACTAGGGGAGAGCTCCTACAATGAGCAGTTCTTC
cdr3_aa: CASRLGESSYNEQFF

v_call: TRBV25-1
clone_size: -
j_call: TRBJ2-1
d_call: -
cdr3_nt: TGTGCCAGCAGTGAATATCGCAAGGGGGAAAATGAGCAGTTCTTC
cdr3_aa: CASSEYRKGENEQFF

v_call: TRBV7-9
clone_size: many
j_call: TRBJ2-3
d_call: TRBD1
cdr3_nt: TGTGCCAGCAGCCCGGGACAGGGAAGGACTTATACGCAGTATTTT
cdr3_aa: CASSPGQGRTYTQYF

v_call: TRBV20-1
clone_size: -
j_call: TRBJ2-3
d_call: TRBD2
cdr3_nt: TGCAGTGCTTCCCGGACTAGCGGGTCTAGCACAGATACGCAGTATTTT
cdr3_aa: CSASRTSGSSTDTQYF

v_call: TRBV3-1
clone_size: once
j_call: TRBJ2-7
d_call: -
cdr3_nt: TGTGCCAGCAGCCACCTGGGGGGAATCTACGAGCAGTACTTC
cdr3_aa: CASSHLGGIYEQYF

v_call: TRBV3-1
clone_size: -
j_call: TRBJ2-1
d_call: TRBD2
cdr3_nt: TGTGCCAGCGGGAGGGGTCCCAATGAGCAGTTCTTC
cdr3_aa: CASGRGPNEQFF

v_call: TRBV6-5
clone_size: many
j_call: TRBJ1-6
d_call: -
cdr3_nt: TGTGCCAGCAGTTACTCCATGGGGGGTCATAATTCACCCCTCCACTTT
cdr3_aa: CASSYSMGGHNSPLHF

v_call: TRBV7-2
clone_size: -
j_call: TRBJ2-5
d_call: -
cdr3_nt: TGTGCCAGCAGTACCAGGGAAGTGGGCTTACAAGAGACCCAGTACTTC
cdr3_aa: CASSTREVGLQETQYF

v_call: TRBV20-1
clone_size: -
j_call: TRBJ2-3
d_call: -
cdr3_nt: TGCAGTGCTAGGGCGGGGTTTCTCACAGATACGCAGTATTTT
cdr3_aa: CSARAGFLTDTQYF

v_call: TRBV6-5
clone_size: few
j_call: TRBJ2-7
d_call: -
cdr3_nt: TGTGCCAGCAGTTACGGGACAACCGGGGGTGGCGAGCAGTACTTC
cdr3_aa: CASSYGTTGGGEQYF

v_call: TRBV6-5
clone_size: -
j_call: TRBJ2-2
d_call: -
cdr3_nt: TGTGCCAGCAGTCTACGCCGGTCCCCGGGGGCCGGGGAGCTGTTTTTT
cdr3_aa: CASSLRRSPGAGELFF

v_call: TRBV29-1
clone_size: few
j_call: TRBJ1-2
d_call: -
cdr3_nt: TGCAGCGTTGGACTGACAGCAGCCTATGGCTACACCTTC
cdr3_aa: CSVGLTAAYGYTF

v_call: TRBV5-1
clone_size: few
j_call: TRBJ2-1
d_call: TRBD2
cdr3_nt: TGCGCCACCACTAGCGGGACATACAATGAGCAGTTCTTC
cdr3_aa: CATTSGTYNEQFF

v_call: TRBV2
clone_size: few
j_call: TRBJ2-3
d_call: TRBD1
cdr3_nt: TGTGCCAGCAGTGTGAGGGGGACAGGCACAGATACGCAGTATTTT
cdr3_aa: CASSVRGTGTDTQYF

v_call: TRBV20-1
clone_size: many
j_call: TRBJ2-3
d_call: -
cdr3_nt: TGCAGTGCTAGAGGCTCGGTGGGCACAGATACGCAGTATTTT
cdr3_aa: CSARGSVGTDTQYF

v_call: TRBV28
clone_size: -
j_call: TRBJ2-5
d_call: -
cdr3_nt: TGTGCCAGCAACGTGGGTTTAGAGACCCAGTACTTC
cdr3_aa: CASNVGLETQYF

v_call: TRBV20-1
clone_size: -
j_call: TRBJ2-3
d_call: -
cdr3_nt: TGCAGTGCTAGACTAGCGCGCCCAGATACGCAGTATTTT
cdr3_aa: CSARLARPDTQYF

v_call: TRBV7-9
clone_size: -
j_call: TRBJ2-7
d_call: TRBD2
cdr3_nt: TGTGCCAGCAGCTTACCCGGGGCTAGCGGGTATAACGAGCAGTACTTC
cdr3_aa: CASSLPGASGYNEQYF

v_call: TRBV5-1
clone_size: -
j_call: TRBJ2-5
d_call: TRBD2
cdr3_nt: TGCGCCAGCACTAAAGGCGGGAGGCCAGAGACCCAGTACTTC
cdr3_aa: CASTKGGRPETQYF

v_call: TRBV4-2
clone_size: -
j_call: TRBJ2-7
d_call: -
cdr3_nt: TGTGCCAGCAGCCCACCGGGACCCCCCTACGAGCAGTACTTC
cdr3_aa: CASSPPGPPYEQYF

v_call: TRBV5-5
clone_size: few
j_call: TRBJ1-5
d_call: TRBD1
cdr3_nt: TGTGCCAGCAGCCGGACAGGGGTCAATCAGCCCCAGCATTTT
cdr3_aa: CASSRTGVNQPQHF

v_call: TRBV12-3/TRBV12-4
clone_size: few
j_call: TRBJ2-7
d_call: -
cdr3_nt: TGTGCCAGCAGTTTACCCCAGAGTGGAGGGGGAAACGAGCAGTACTTC
cdr3_aa: CASSLPQSGGGNEQYF

v_call: TRBV6-5
clone_size: -
j_call: TRBJ2-7
d_call: TRBD1
cdr3_nt: TGTGCCAGCAGTTACTTTGGCAGGGGGCGTTACGAGCAGTACTTC
cdr3_aa: CASSYFGRGRYEQYF

v_call: TRBV7-9
clone_size: many
j_call: TRBJ1-5
d_call: -
cdr3_nt: TGTGCCAGCAGCTTAGCCGGGGCTACCAATCAGCCCCAGCATTTT
cdr3_aa: CASSLAGATNQPQHF

v_call: TRBV29-1
clone_size: few
j_call: TRBJ1-1
d_call: -
cdr3_nt: TGCAGCGCAGAACCAGGGGTTGAAGCTTTCTTT
cdr3_aa: CSAEPGVEAFF